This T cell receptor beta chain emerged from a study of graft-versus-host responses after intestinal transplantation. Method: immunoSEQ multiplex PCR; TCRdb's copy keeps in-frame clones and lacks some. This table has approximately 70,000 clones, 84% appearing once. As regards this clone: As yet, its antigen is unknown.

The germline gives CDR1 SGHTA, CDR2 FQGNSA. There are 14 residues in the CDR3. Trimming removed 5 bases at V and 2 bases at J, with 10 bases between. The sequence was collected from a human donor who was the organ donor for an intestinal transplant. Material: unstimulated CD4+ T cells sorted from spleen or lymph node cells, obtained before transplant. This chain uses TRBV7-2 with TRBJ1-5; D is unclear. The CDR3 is CASSAGVGNQPQHF. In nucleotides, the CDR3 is TGTGCCAGCAGCGCGGGAGTGGGCAATCAGCCCCAGCATTTT.